The sequence of this TCR beta chain was determined in a study of T cell responses to AZD1222 COVID-19 vaccine. Study-level findings and limits: Most donors were white British and more were female, and clonal diversity was possibly underestimated.

A note on this clone: The antigen is undetermined. The junction departs from the called germline gene at one end, perhaps through a read error.

Produced via immunoSEQ multiplex PCR; TCRdb's table is partial and in-frame only. Among roughly 99,000 clones listed, around 92% were seen once. This sample comprised peripheral blood, obtained 28 days after the second AZD1222 dose. This TCR derives from an adult who received the AZD1222 COVID-19 vaccine.

The CDR3 nucleotides are TGTGCTAGCAGCTTAGGGCTAGGGTCCCCCTACGAGCAGTACTTC. It codes for CASSLGLGSPYEQYF. The rearrangement uses TRBV7-7 and TRBJ2-7; no reliable D call. The CDR3 is made up of 15 amino acids. Germline-derived CDR1 and CDR2 are SSHAT and FNYEAQ (reference sequence).